The clone carrying this T cell receptor (beta chain) was seen a single time. Its antigen is unidentified. Trimming cost V 6 bases and J 4 bases, with 7 bases left between them. The germline CDR1 and CDR2 sequences are MNHEY and SMNVEV (reference sequence). CDR3 length: 11 amino acids. The PCR contained 60 Vbeta and 13 Jbeta primers. TCRdb keeps only in-frame clones here, not all; method: immunoSEQ multiplex PCR. The table includes 150,000 to 170,000 clones, around 75% detected once. The sample originates from a study of cytomegalovirus exposure and HLA in healthy donors. Study findings and constraints: Listed as cytomegalovirus-associated were 150 to 200 TCR beta chains.

The J gene is TRBJ2-7, the V gene TRBV27; D gene ambiguous. The receptor comes from a man under 40 in good health and CMV-seropositive. Sequencing used PBMCs. CDR3 DNA sequence: TGTGCCAGCAGCAGTTATTACGAGCAGTACTTC. It encodes CASSSYYEQYF.